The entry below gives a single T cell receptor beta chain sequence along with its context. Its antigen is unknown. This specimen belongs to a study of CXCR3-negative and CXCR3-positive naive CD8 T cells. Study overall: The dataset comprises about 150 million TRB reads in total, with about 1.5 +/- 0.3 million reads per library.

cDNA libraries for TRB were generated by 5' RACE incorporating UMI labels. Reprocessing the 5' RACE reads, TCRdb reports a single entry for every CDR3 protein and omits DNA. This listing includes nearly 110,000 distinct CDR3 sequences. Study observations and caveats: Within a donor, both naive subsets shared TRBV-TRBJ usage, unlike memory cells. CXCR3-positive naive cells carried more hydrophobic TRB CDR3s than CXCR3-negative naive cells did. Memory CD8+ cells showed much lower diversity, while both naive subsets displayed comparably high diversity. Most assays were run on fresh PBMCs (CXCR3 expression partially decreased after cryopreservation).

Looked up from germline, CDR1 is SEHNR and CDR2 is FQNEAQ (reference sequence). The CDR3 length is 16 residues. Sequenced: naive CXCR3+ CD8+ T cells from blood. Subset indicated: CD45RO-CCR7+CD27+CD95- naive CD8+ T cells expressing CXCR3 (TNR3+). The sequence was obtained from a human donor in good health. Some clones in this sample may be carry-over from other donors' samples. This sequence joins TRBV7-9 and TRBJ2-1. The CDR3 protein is CASSLLGESSYNEQFF. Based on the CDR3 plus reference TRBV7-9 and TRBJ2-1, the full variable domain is DTGVSQNPRHKITKRGQNVTFRCDPISEHNRLYWYRQTLGQGPEFLTYFQNEAQLEKSRLLSDRFSAERPKGSFSTLEIQRTEQGDSAMYLCASSLLGESSYNEQFFGPGTRLTVL.